This TCR beta chain was identified in a study of cytomegalovirus exposure and HLA in healthy donors. Primers included in the PCR were 60 Vbeta and 13 Jbeta primers. The assay was immunoSEQ multiplex PCR, and TCRdb's table has in-frame clones only and misses some. The table shows more than 85,000 clones, with 70% to 80% occurring only once. Per germline, CDR1 MNHNS and CDR2 SASEGT. The V end lost 6 bases, the J end lost 5 bases, and 13 bases lay between the germline ends. The CDR3 runs to 13 residues. V usage is TRBV6-1 and J usage is TRBJ2-5; D gene ambiguous. This TCR was recovered from a male donor in good health and CMV-seropositive. The specimen was PBMCs. The CDR3 region has the DNA TGTGCCAGCAGCGTAGAGTTCGGGGAGACCCAGTACTTC. Protein product: CASSVEFGETQYF.